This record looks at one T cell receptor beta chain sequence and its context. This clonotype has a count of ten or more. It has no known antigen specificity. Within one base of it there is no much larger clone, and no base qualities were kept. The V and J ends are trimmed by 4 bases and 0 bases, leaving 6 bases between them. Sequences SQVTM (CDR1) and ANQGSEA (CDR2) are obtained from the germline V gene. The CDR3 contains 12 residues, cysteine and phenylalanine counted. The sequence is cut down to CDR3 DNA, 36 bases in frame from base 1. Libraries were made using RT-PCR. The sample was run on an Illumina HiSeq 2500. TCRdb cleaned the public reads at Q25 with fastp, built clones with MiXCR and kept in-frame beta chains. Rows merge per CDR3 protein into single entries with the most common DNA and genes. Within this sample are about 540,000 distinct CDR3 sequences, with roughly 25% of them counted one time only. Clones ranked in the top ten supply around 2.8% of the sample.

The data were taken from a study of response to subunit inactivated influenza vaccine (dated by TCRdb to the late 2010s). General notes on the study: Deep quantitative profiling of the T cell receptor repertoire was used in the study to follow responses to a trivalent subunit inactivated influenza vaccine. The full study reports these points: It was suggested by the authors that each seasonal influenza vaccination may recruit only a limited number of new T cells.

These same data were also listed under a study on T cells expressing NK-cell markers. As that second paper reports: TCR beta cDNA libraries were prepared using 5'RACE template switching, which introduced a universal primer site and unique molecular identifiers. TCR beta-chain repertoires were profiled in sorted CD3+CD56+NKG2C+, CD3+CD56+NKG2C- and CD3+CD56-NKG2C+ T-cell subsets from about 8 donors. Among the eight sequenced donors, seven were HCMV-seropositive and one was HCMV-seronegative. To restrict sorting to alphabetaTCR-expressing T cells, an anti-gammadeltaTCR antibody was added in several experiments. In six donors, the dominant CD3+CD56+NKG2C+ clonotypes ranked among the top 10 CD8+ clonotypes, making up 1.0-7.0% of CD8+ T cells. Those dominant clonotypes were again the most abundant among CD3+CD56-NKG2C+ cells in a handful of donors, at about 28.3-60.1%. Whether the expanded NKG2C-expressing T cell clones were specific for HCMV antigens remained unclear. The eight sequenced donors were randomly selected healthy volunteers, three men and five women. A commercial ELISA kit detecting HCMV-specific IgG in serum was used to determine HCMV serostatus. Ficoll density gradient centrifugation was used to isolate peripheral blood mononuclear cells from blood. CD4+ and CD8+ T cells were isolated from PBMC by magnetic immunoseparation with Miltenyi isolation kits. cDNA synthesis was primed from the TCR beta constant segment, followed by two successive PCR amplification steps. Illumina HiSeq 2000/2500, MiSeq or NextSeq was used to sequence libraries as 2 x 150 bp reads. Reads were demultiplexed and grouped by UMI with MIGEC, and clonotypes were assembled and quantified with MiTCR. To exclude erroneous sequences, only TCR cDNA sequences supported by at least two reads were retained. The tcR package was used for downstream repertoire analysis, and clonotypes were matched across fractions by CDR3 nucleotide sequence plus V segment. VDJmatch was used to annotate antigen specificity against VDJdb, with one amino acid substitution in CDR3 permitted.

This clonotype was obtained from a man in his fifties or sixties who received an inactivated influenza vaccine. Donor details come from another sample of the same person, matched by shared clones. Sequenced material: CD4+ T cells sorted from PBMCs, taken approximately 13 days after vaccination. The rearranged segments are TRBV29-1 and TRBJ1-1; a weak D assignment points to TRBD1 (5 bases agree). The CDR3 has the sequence CSVGGMNTEAFF. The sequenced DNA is TGCAGCGTTGGGGGGATGAACACTGAAGCTTTCTTT.